The source of this T cell receptor beta chain is a study of blood T cells in healthy people across ages. This clonotype turned up a few times. Antigen specificity is unknown. Broader study findings: Percentage of naive T cells showed a strong correlation with TCR beta diversity.

Germline V gene sequence: CDR1 DFQATT, CDR2 SNEGSKA (reference sequence). V was cut by 3 bases and J by 12 bases, with 23 bases left in between. This CDR3 comprises 14 residues. Next came a second PCR, run for roughly 7 to 12 cycles, which used a sample-barcoded 5' primer along with a J-beta primer mix. TCRdb re-called the 5' RACE reads with MiXCR, one entry per CDR3 protein. Counted here are about a million distinct CDR3 sequences, around 46% occurring once; the ten biggest clones make up 13%. Sequenced material: blood. V is TRBV20-1 and J is TRBJ1-1; a weak D match, TRBD1 (5 bases). This sequence originates from a man younger than 40 in good health. The CDR3: CSASVGSGQTVTFF. The CDR3 DNA reads as TGCAGTGCTAGTGTGGGGTCGGGTCAGACAGTAACTTTCTTT.